This is a list of T cell receptor beta chains from one sample in a study of identical twins. TCRdb re-analysed the 5' RACE reads in MiXCR, keeping a single row per CDR3 protein. This table has 300,000 to 350,000 distinct CDR3 sequences, approximately 13% appearing once. The sample was also reused in another study, on yellow fever vaccine responses in identical twins.

Input material: CD8+ T cells sorted from blood. The origin of the receptors is a woman under 30 in good health. CDR3s include the opening cysteine and the closing phenylalanine or tryptophan. The order of the fields is CDR3 protein, J gene, V gene, clone size. Some rows mark clone size as missing; the rest say once, few, many or name a class of expanded clone.

CDR3: CASSPGTSWETQYF
J: TRBJ2-5
V: TRBV18
size: many

CDR3: CASSFRGASLKAFF
J: TRBJ1-1
V: TRBV12-3/TRBV12-4
size: -

CDR3: CASSSTSGQGIYRQYF
J: TRBJ2-7
V: TRBV7-9
size: -

CDR3: CASSIGVLAGSYEQYF
J: TRBJ2-7
V: TRBV19
size: -

CDR3: CSARESSHYNEQFF
J: TRBJ2-1
V: TRBV20-1
size: -

CDR3: CASSLLAYTGELFF
J: TRBJ2-2
V: TRBV12-3/TRBV12-4
size: many

CDR3: CASSFGQESSYEQYF
J: TRBJ2-7
V: TRBV28
size: few

CDR3: CAISDLSGTDTQYF
J: TRBJ2-3
V: TRBV10-3
size: -

CDR3: CASSQEWSGRWRETQYF
J: TRBJ2-5
V: TRBV3-1
size: -

CDR3: CSVGRVGQPQHF
J: TRBJ1-5
V: TRBV29-1
size: -

CDR3: CASSTGLAGMEQYF
J: TRBJ2-7
V: TRBV9
size: few

CDR3: CASSQAGGPTVGSYNSPLHF
J: TRBJ1-6
V: TRBV3-1
size: few

CDR3: CASSPRQGVNTEAFF
J: TRBJ1-1
V: TRBV28
size: many

CDR3: CASKDRVEAFF
J: TRBJ1-1
V: TRBV2
size: -

CDR3: CASSLGSSGGVQETQYF
J: TRBJ2-5
V: TRBV7-9
size: few

CDR3: CSAREHLAGDDGELFF
J: TRBJ2-2
V: TRBV20-1
size: once

CDR3: CASSFGTGLEKSSYEQYF
J: TRBJ2-7
V: TRBV11-1
size: -

CDR3: CASSHVPPTGRETQYF
J: TRBJ2-5
V: TRBV4-1
size: -

CDR3: CASSLPWVSSEETQYF
J: TRBJ2-5
V: TRBV7-6
size: few

CDR3: CSVESGGEQFF
J: TRBJ2-1
V: TRBV29-1
size: few

CDR3: CSAAGTGHEQFF
J: TRBJ2-1
V: TRBV20-1
size: few

CDR3: CSATSGGYEQYF
J: TRBJ2-7
V: TRBV20-1
size: -